A single sample is the source of the 28 T cell receptor beta chains below, sequenced in a study of T cell clonotyping in hematopoietic cell transplantation. Assay: immunoSEQ multiplex PCR; the TCRdb copy retains only in-frame clones and omits some. The table lists 20,000 or so clones, about nine tenths of them singletons, with 3.7% in the top ten. Specified time point: recipient sample about 28 days before transplant, after cytoreduction. The sequencing used peripheral blood mononuclear cells, collected before stem cell transplant. These TCRs come from a man younger than 30 with biphenotypic leukemia. Some clones in this sample may be carry-over from other donors' samples.

This chain uses TRBV6-1 with TRBJ1-2; 10 nucleotides match TRBD1. Germline CDR1 reads MNHNS; CDR2 reads SASEGT. The CDR3 covers 13 residues. With V trimmed by 6 bases and J by 7 bases, 5 bases remained unmatched. As DNA, the CDR3 is TGTGCCAGCAGGGACAGGGGGTCGGGTGGCTACACCTTC. This sequence encodes CASRDRGSGGYTF.

The chain couples TRBV29-1 to TRBJ1-1, with 7 bases identical to TRBD1. CDR3 size: 11 residues. The J segment lost 10 bases and the V segment lost 2 bases, leaving 4 bases of the junction unmatched. Germline V gene data show CDR1 as SQVTM and CDR2 as ANQGSEA. The DNA of the CDR3 is TGCAGCGTTGAAACAGGGGCAAGAGCTTTCTTT. Translating it yields CSVETGARAFF. Full variable domain (outside the CDR3, taken from reference TRBV29-1 and TRBJ1-1): SAVISQKPSRDICQRGTSLTIQCQVDSQVTMMFWYRQQPGQSLTLIATANQGSEATYESGFVIDKFPISRPNLTFSTLTVSNMSPEDSSIYLCSVETGARAFFGQGTRLTVV.

The chain employs TRBV7-9 and TRBJ1-2; tentatively, D is TRBD1 (6 bases). Looked up from germline, CDR1 is SEHNR and CDR2 is FQNEAQ (reference sequence). The CDR3 runs 15 residues. Trimming left V 7 bases short and J 2 bases short, with 17 bases between. CDR3 DNA: TGTGCCAGCACGCCCGGGGGGCCCTCAAACTATGGCTACACCTTC. Residues: CASTPGGPSNYGYTF.

The V call is TRBV7-2, the J call TRBJ2-2, with 7 bases lining up with TRBD1. Germline CDR1 is SGHTA and CDR2 is FQGNSA. V gave up 8 bases and J gave up 0 bases; unmatched junction bases: 3. The CDR3 is 14 amino acids. The CDR3 here is CASSGTANTGELFF. The CDR3 DNA sequence: TGTGCCAGCTCCGGGACAGCGAACACCGGGGAGCTGTTTTTT.

V is TRBV5-1 and J is TRBJ1-4; D is unclear. With 4 bases removed from V and 2 bases from J, the gap between germline ends came to 9 bases. Germline V lookup: CDR1 SGHRS, CDR2 YFSETQ. The CDR3 loop spans 14 amino acids. The CDR3: CASSREGTNEKLFF. CDR3 coding DNA: TGCGCCAGCAGCCGGGAAGGTACTAATGAAAAACTGTTTTTT.

This clone came up once. V and J are TRBV19 and TRBJ1-2; no clear D gene. Trimming took 7 bases from V and 4 from J, leaving 16 bases between them. The CDR3 contains 14 residues. Per germline, CDR1 LNHDA and CDR2 SQIVND (reference sequence). As DNA, the CDR3 is TGTGCCAGTACCCAGGCCGGACGCGCCTATGGCTACACCTTC. It encodes CASTQAGRAYGYTF.

In its sample, this clone was seen a few times. V usage is TRBV15 and J usage is TRBJ2-2; 10 bases agree with TRBD2. This CDR3 contains 22 residues. Germline trimming cut 0 bases from V and 0 bases from J; bases unmatched to any gene: 16. The germline gives CDR1 LNHNV, CDR2 YYDKDF (reference sequence). The CDR3 sequence is CATSRERTGTSDLISNTGELFF. CDR3 coding DNA: TGTGCCACCAGCAGAGAGCGAACCGGGACTAGCGACCTAATCTCGAACACCGGGGAGCTGTTTTTT.

The table lists this clone with a count of one. The rearrangement uses TRBV29-1 and TRBJ1-3, with 7 bases matching TRBD1. CDR3 length: 13 amino acids. The germline CDR1 and CDR2 sequences are SQVTM and ANQGSEA. The trim removed 7 bases at V and 0 bases at J, leaving 3 bases unmatched. The CDR3 spells CSAQGFSGNTIYF. The CDR3 DNA follows: TGCAGCGCACAGGGGTTCTCTGGAAACACCATATATTTT.

This sequence joins TRBV7-2 and TRBJ2-5, with D perhaps TRBD1 or TRBD2 (5 bases each). The V end was cut by 6 bases, the J end by 3 bases, with 14 bases between. This CDR3 contains 14 residues. The V gene's germline CDR1 is SGHTA and CDR2 FQGNSA. The CDR3 DNA sequence: TGTGCCAGCAGTGATCGGTGGGGGAAAGAGACCCAGTACTTC. It translates to CASSDRWGKETQYF. The full variable domain, in which reference TRBV7-2 and TRBJ2-5 provide the parts outside the CDR3, is GAGVSQSPSNKVTEKGKDVELRCDPISGHTALYWYRQSLGQGLEFLIYFQGNSAPDKSGLPSDRFSAERTGGSVSTLTIQRTQQEDSAVYLCASSDRWGKETQYFGPGTRLLVL.

The rearrangement links TRBV19 to TRBJ1-1; TRBD1 is a possible D gene (5 bases). Between the trimmed V and J ends, which lost 3 bases and 6 bases, there was a span of 11 bases. CDR1 LNHDA and CDR2 SQIVND come from the germline V gene (reference sequence). The CDR3 is 13 amino acids. The CDR3 spells CASSIRGRAEAFF. CDR3 nucleotides: TGTGCCAGTAGTATTAGGGGCCGAGCTGAAGCTTTCTTT.

The CDR3 DNA follows: TGTGCCAGTAGTATACAGCACTATAGCAATCAGCCCCAGCATTTT. Translated: CASSIQHYSNQPQHF. V is TRBV19 and J is TRBJ1-5; D unclear. V gave up 2 bases and J gave up 0 bases, with 8 bases separating them. Looked up from germline, CDR1 is LNHDA and CDR2 is SQIVND (reference sequence). The CDR3 spans 15 residues.

Written as DNA, the CDR3 is TGTGCCAGTAGGGGAACAGGGGGTAGGATTGAGCAGTTCTTC. Translated: CASRGTGGRIEQFF. The genes are TRBV19 and TRBJ2-1, with 8 bases identical to TRBD1. This CDR3 is 14 amino acids long. CDR1 is LNHDA and CDR2 is SQIVND in the germline V gene (reference sequence). The trim removed 6 bases at V and 9 bases at J, leaving 10 bases unmatched.

The CDR3 coding sequence is TGTGCCAGCAGTGAACAGGGTAGGGCCGGGGAGCTGTTTTTT. It encodes CASSEQGRAGELFF. The chain links TRBV2 to TRBJ2-2; perhaps TRBD1 as D (5 bases). The CDR3 length is 14 residues. Trimming stripped 2 bases from V and 6 bases from J, with 10 bases between. CDR1 and CDR2 (germline): SNHLY, FYNNEI.

The chain couples TRBV29-1 to TRBJ2-1; 7 bases are shared with TRBD1. The V gene end was trimmed by 4 bases and the J gene end by 1 base; junction bases not matched to a gene: 10. The germline V gene encodes CDR1 SQVTM and CDR2 ANQGSEA. This CDR3 region has 16 residues. The CDR3 protein is CSVVSYVQGSYNEQFF. The CDR3 DNA is TGCAGCGTTGTAAGCTATGTACAGGGGTCCTACAATGAGCAGTTCTTC.

This clone was picked up one time. The chain recombines TRBV11-3 with TRBJ2-5; D could derive from TRBD1 or TRBD2 (5 bases each). There are 18 residues in the CDR3. Per the germline V gene, CDR1 is SGHNT and CDR2 is YENEEA. Trimming cost V 0 bases and J 5 bases, with 22 bases left between them. The CDR3 protein is CASSLDPPRRDGKETQYF. The CDR3 DNA follows: TGTGCCAGCAGCTTAGATCCCCCCCGCCGGGACGGGAAGGAGACCCAGTACTTC.

The rearrangement uses TRBV6-5 and TRBJ1-4; D not resolved. CDR1 is MNHEY and CDR2 is SVGAGI in the germline V gene. Trimming took off 5 bases at V and 10 bases at J, with 11 bases between the two ends. This CDR3 comprises 12 residues. The CDR3 spells CASSPNLGKLFF. CDR3 DNA sequence: TGTGCCAGCAGTCCCAACCTCGGAAAACTGTTTTTT.

V usage is TRBV21-1 and J usage is TRBJ1-1. TRBV21-1 is labeled a pseudogene. This CDR3 region has 15 residues. Here the CDR3 DNA reads TGTGCCAGCACCCCACCCCCGGGGTTGAACACTGAAGCTTTCTTT. Its protein product is CASTPPPGLNTEAFF.

This clone came up once. The J gene is TRBJ1-1, the V gene TRBV4-2, with D tentatively TRBD1 (5 bases). Germline loops: CDR1 LGHNA, CDR2 YNFKEQ. V dropped 1 base and J dropped 7 bases, with 16 bases sitting between them. This CDR3 has 15 residues. The CDR3 protein is CASSQASGRVREAFF. The CDR3 nucleotides read TGTGCCAGCAGCCAAGCCTCAGGGAGGGTTCGTGAAGCTTTCTTT.

The chain couples TRBV5-6 to TRBJ2-3; TRBD2 matches at 15 bases. The CDR3 runs 16 residues. With V trimmed by 4 bases and J by 4 bases, 4 bases remained unmatched. In germline, CDR1 is SGHDT, CDR2 YYEEEE. The CDR3 loop is CASSIGLAGGADTQYF. The CDR3 DNA sequence: TGTGCCAGCAGCATCGGACTAGCGGGAGGGGCAGATACGCAGTATTTT.

The genes are TRBV9 and TRBJ2-5; 9 bases align to TRBD2. The length of the CDR3 is 15 residues. Germline trimming cut 2 bases from V and 5 bases from J; bases unmatched to any gene: 7. The germline V gene has CDR1 SGDLS and CDR2 YYNGEE. The CDR3 coding sequence is TGTGCCAGCAGCGTTTTGCTAGCGGGAAGGGAGACCCAGTACTTC. This sequence encodes CASSVLLAGRETQYF.

CDR3 protein: CASSRTVNTEAFF. CDR3 sequence (DNA): TGTGCCAGCAGCCGGACAGTAAACACTGAAGCTTTCTTT. The chain carries TRBV9 and TRBJ1-1, with a tentative D call TRBD1 (6 bases). Germline CDR1 reads SGDLS; CDR2 reads YYNGEE. V lost 4 bases and J lost 2, with 9 bases in between. This CDR3 has 13 residues.

The chain recombines TRBV9 with TRBJ2-3; a possible D gene is TRBD2 (5 bases). The V gene's germline CDR1 is SGDLS and CDR2 YYNGEE. The CDR3 spans 16 residues. With 0 bases removed from V and 0 bases from J, the gap between germline ends came to 11 bases. The CDR3 here is CASSVESRGSTDTQYF. CDR3 in DNA: TGTGCCAGCAGCGTAGAGTCGCGAGGGAGCACAGATACGCAGTATTTT.

The rearrangement joins TRBV7-8 to TRBJ1-1, with D hard to call. Trimming cost V 2 bases and J 0 bases, with 7 bases left between them. CDR3 size: 14 residues. Germline V CDR1 and CDR2: SGHVS, FQNEAQ. The chain's CDR3 is CASSLQVMNTEAFF. CDR3 DNA sequence: TGTGCCAGCAGCTTACAGGTTATGAACACTGAAGCTTTCTTT.

This rearrangement joins TRBV20-1 to TRBJ2-5; TRBD1 or TRBD2 may be the D gene (5 bases each). There are 11 residues in the CDR3. The germline V gene has CDR1 DFQATT and CDR2 SNEGSKA (reference sequence). With 7 bases removed from V and 2 bases from J, the gap between germline ends came to 8 bases. The CDR3 protein is CSGDGQETQYF. The CDR3 DNA follows: TGCAGTGGGGACGGGCAAGAGACCCAGTACTTC.

The chain couples TRBV5-1 to TRBJ1-2; a possible D gene is TRBD1 (6 bases). The CDR3 has 17 amino acids. Germline CDR1 and CDR2: SGHRS and YFSETQ. The V end was cut by 0 bases, the J end by 0 bases, with 15 bases between. The CDR3 nucleotides read TGCGCCAGCAGCTTGGCAGGGGCGACTGACACTAACTATGGCTACACCTTC. This translates into CASSLAGATDTNYGYTF. The complete variable domain, with remaining parts taken from reference TRBV5-1 and TRBJ1-2, reads KAGVTQTPRYLIKTRGQQVTLSCSPISGHRSVSWYQQTPGQGLQFLFEYFSETQRNKGNFPGRFSGRQFSNSRSEMNVSTLELGDSALYLCASSLAGATDTNYGYTFGSGTRLTVV.

This clone has just a few counts. The rearrangement links TRBV27 to TRBJ2-1, with D perhaps given as TRBD1 or TRBD2 (5 bases each). Trimming took 3 bases from V and 5 from J, leaving 11 bases between them. The germline V gene has CDR1 MNHEY and CDR2 SMNVEV (reference sequence). The CDR3 sequence is 14 residues long. The CDR3 DNA reads TGTGCCAGCAGTTTGGGGACCACTCACAATGAGCAGTTCTTC. Translation gives CASSLGTTHNEQFF.

There are a few counts of this clone. The chain joins TRBV7-9 to TRBJ1-3, with TRBD1 matching over 7 bases. This CDR3 has 15 amino acids. Germline lookup yields CDR1 SEHNR and CDR2 FQNEAQ (reference sequence). The V gene end was trimmed by 4 bases and the J gene end by 4 bases; junction bases not matched to a gene: 7. The CDR3, as DNA: TGTGCCAGCAGCTCGATCCCGGGACAGGGAAACACCATATATTTT. As protein: CASSSIPGQGNTIYF.

The gene calls are TRBV5-1 and TRBJ1-2; D possibly corresponds to TRBD1 (5 bases). The V gene lost 0 bases and the J gene lost 4 bases, with 10 bases spanning the gap. CDR3 length equals 14 residues. Germline V lookup: CDR1 SGHRS, CDR2 YFSETQ. CDR3 sequence: CASSLGGTLYGYTF. In nucleotides, the CDR3 is TGCGCCAGCAGCTTGGGAGGGACCCTCTATGGCTACACCTTC.